What follows is one T cell receptor beta chain and its context. This entry is derived from a study of blood T cell repertoires in COVID-19. The overall study: PBMCs, B-cell-depleted T cells, or T cells provided the cDNA or gDNA that made up the material.

In the authors' workflow: For nucleated cells, counts were estimated from reference gene primer amplification. Method: immunoSEQ multiplex PCR; TCRdb's copy keeps in-frame clones and lacks some. Clonal size and the V and J genes are those of that table, whereas D and trimming came from the DNA. Here the sample spans around 70,000 clones, about 80% being singletons. Germline CDR1 SGHRS, CDR2 YFSETQ. The CDR3 consists of 14 residues. The V segment lost 0 bases and the J segment 2 bases; nucleotides outside the gene matches: 2. This clonotype was obtained from a human donor in a cohort sampled during active COVID-19. This rearrangement joins TRBV5-1 to TRBJ2-7; 7 bases fit TRBD1. The material sequenced was peripheral blood. The CDR3: CASSLVQGAYEQYF. As DNA, the CDR3 is TGCGCCAGCAGCTTGGTGCAGGGGGCCTACGAGCAGTACTTC.